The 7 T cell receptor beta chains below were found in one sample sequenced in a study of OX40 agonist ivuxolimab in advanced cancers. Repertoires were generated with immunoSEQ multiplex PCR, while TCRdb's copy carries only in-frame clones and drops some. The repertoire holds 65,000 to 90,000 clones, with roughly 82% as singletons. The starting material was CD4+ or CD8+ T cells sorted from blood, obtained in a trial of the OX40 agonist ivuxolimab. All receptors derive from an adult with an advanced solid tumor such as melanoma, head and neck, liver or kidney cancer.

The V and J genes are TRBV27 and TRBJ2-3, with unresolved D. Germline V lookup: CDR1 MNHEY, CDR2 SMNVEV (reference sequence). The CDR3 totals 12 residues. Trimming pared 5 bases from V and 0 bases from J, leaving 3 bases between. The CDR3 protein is CASSRSTDTQYF. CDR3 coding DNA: TGTGCCAGCAGTCGAAGCACAGATACGCAGTATTTT.

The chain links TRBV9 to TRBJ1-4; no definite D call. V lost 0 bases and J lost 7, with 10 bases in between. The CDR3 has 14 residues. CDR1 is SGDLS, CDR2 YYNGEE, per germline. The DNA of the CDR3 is TGTGCCAGCAGCGTAGGGAATGGTGGTGAAAAACTGTTTTTT. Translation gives CASSVGNGGEKLFF.

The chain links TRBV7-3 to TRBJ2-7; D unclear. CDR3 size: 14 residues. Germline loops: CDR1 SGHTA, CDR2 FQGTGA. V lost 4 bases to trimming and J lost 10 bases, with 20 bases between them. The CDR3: CASSSTTSASAQYF. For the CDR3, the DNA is TGTGCCAGCAGCTCCACTACCTCCGCTTCGGCTCAGTACTTC.

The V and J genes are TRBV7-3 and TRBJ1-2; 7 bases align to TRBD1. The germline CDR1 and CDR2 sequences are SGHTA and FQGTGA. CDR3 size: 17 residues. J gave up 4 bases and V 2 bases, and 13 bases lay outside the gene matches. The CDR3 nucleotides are TGTGCCAGCAGCTTAGCGAGTGGAGGGGGCAGCAGCTATGGCTACACCTTC. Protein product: CASSLASGGGSSYGYTF.

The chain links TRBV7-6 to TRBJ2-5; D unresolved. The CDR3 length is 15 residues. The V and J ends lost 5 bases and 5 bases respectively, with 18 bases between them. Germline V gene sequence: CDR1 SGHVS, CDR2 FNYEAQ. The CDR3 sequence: CASSQALPKLETQYF. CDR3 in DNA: TGTGCCAGCAGCCAGGCCCTTCCGAAGCTGGAGACCCAGTACTTC.

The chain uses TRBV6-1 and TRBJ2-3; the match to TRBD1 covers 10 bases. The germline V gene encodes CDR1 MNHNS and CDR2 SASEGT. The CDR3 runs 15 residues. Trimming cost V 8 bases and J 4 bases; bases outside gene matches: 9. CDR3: CASVPGQGLPDTQYF. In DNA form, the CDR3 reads TGTGCCAGCGTCCCGGGACAGGGGCTACCAGATACGCAGTATTTT.

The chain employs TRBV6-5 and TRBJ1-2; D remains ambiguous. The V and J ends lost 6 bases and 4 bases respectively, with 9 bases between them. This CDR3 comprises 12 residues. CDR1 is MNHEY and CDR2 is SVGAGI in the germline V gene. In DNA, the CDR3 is TGTGCCAGCAGCAACACCCCCTATGGCTACACCTTC. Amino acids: CASSNTPYGYTF.